This passage covers 21 T cell receptor beta chains from one sample sequenced in a study of neurological immune-mediated disorders. TCRdb used MiXCR to reprocess the 5' RACE reads, holding one entry per CDR3 protein. The data hold 18,000 or so distinct CDR3 sequences, with around 11% observed a single time. Source material: CD8+ T cells from blood. The receptors were sampled from a woman in her 50s in good health.

This clonotype occurred many times. The chain couples TRBV10-3 to TRBJ1-3; 9 nucleotides line up with TRBD1. With 6 bases clipped from V and 4 bases from J, the junction kept 10 bases outside the gene matches. The CDR3 is 16 amino acids. The germline CDR1 and CDR2 sequences are ENHRY and SYGVKD. The CDR3 protein is CAIRKTGGAGGNTIYF. The CDR3 DNA reads as TGTGCCATCAGGAAAACAGGGGGCGCGGGAGGAAACACCATATATTTT.

This clonotype was counted ten times or more. V gene TRBV29-1 combines with J gene TRBJ2-7; 7 positions match TRBD1. Looked up from germline, CDR1 is SQVTM and CDR2 is ANQGSEA. Losses at the gene ends were 8 bases for V and 3 bases for J; bases not matched to a gene: 10. This CDR3 region has 13 residues. The CDR3 DNA follows: TGCAGCACGGCCGACAGGGTGGACTACGAGCAGTACTTC. As protein: CSTADRVDYEQYF.

This clonotype was observed at least ten times. This chain connects TRBV15 to TRBJ2-2, with a possible D match to TRBD2 (6 bases). The length of the CDR3 is 14 residues. The germline V gene has CDR1 LNHNV and CDR2 YYDKDF (reference sequence). V dropped 0 bases and J dropped 7 bases, with 9 bases sitting between them. The CDR3 sequence is CATSRDGGGGELFF. CDR3 bases: TGTGCCACCAGCAGAGATGGGGGAGGCGGGGAGCTGTTTTTT. Full variable domain (rest looked up from reference TRBV15 and TRBJ2-2): DAMVIQNPRYQVTQFGKPVTLSCSQTLNHNVMYWYQQKSSQAPKLLFHYYDKDFNNEADTPDNFQSRRPNTSFCFLDIRSPGLGDTAMYLCATSRDGGGGELFFGEGSRLTVL.

This clonotype was picked up many times. V is TRBV20-1 and J is TRBJ2-7, with 14 nucleotides matching TRBD2. Germline lookup yields CDR1 DFQATT and CDR2 SNEGSKA (reference sequence). V dropped 0 bases and J dropped 5; count of bases not matched to a gene: 9. The CDR3 extends over 17 amino acids. As DNA, the CDR3 is TGCAGTGCTAGAGATTGGGAGACTAGCGGGGGGGGCCACGAGCAGTACTTC. It yields the protein CSARDWETSGGGHEQYF.

This chain links TRBV11-2 with TRBJ2-3; 12 positions agree with TRBD2. This CDR3 has 15 amino acids. CDR1 is SGHAT and CDR2 is FQNNGV in the germline V gene. The V and J ends lost 4 bases and 4 bases, in that order; junction bases with no gene match: 3. CDR3 nucleotide sequence: TGTGCCAGCAGCTCGACTAGCGGGAGTCCAGATACGCAGTATTTT. Translation gives CASSSTSGSPDTQYF. Filled out from reference TRBV11-2 and TRBJ2-3, the complete variable domain reads EAGVAQSPRYKIIEKRQSVAFWCNPISGHATLYWYQQILGQGPKLLIQFQNNGVVDDSQLPKDRFSAERLKGVDSTLKIQPAKLEDSAVYLCASSSTSGSPDTQYFGPGTRLTVL.

This clonotype was picked up many times. The chain recombines TRBV5-1 with TRBJ2-1, with TRBD2 matching 9 bases. The CDR3 length is 19 residues. Per germline, CDR1 SGHRS and CDR2 YFSETQ. Trimming cost V 4 bases and J 8 bases; bases outside gene matches: 22. CDR3 coding DNA: TGCGCCAGCAGCCACCCCAACAGCTCCGTTACTAGCGGGCTCTATGAGCAGTTCTTC. Translation: CASSHPNSSVTSGLYEQFF.

The gene calls are TRBV2 and TRBJ1-5; D is perhaps TRBD1 (5 bases). Germline V gene data show CDR1 as SNHLY and CDR2 as FYNNEI. This CDR3 has 14 residues. Deletions cut 8 bases from V and 0 bases from J, with 11 bases between. This chain's CDR3 is CASRGGISNQPQHF. CDR3 in DNA: TGTGCCAGCCGGGGGGGGATTAGCAATCAGCCCCAGCATTTT.

The gene calls are TRBV5-1 and TRBJ2-1; tentative D call: TRBD1 (6 bases). V dropped 0 bases and J dropped 6 bases, with 10 bases sitting between them. This CDR3 is built from 14 residues. CDR1 and CDR2 from the germline V gene are SGHRS and YFSETQ. CDR3: CASSLAQGSNEQFF. CDR3 DNA sequence: TGCGCCAGCAGCTTGGCCCAGGGGAGCAATGAGCAGTTCTTC.

This clonotype showed up many times. The J gene is TRBJ1-2, the V gene TRBV29-1, with a weak D call TRBD1 (5 bases). The V end was cut by 3 bases, the J end by 2 bases, with 10 bases between. Germline V gene sequence: CDR1 SQVTM, CDR2 ANQGSEA. This CDR3 region has 13 residues. CDR3 nucleotides: TGCAGCGTTGAGGGAGGGGACAACTATGGCTACACCTTC. The encoded protein is CSVEGGDNYGYTF. Full variable domain (remainder filled in from reference TRBV29-1 and TRBJ1-2): SAVISQKPSRDICQRGTSLTIQCQVDSQVTMMFWYRQQPGQSLTLIATANQGSEATYESGFVIDKFPISRPNLTFSTLTVSNMSPEDSSIYLCSVEGGDNYGYTFGSGTRLTVV.

The gene calls are TRBV6-2 or TRBV6-3 and TRBJ1-1; no firm D call. V was cut by 4 bases and J by 3 bases, with 3 bases left in between. Germline CDR1 MNHEY, CDR2 SVGEGT. This CDR3 spans 11 amino acids. Here the CDR3 DNA reads TGTGCCAGCAGTTGGGACACTGAAGCTTTCTTT. It encodes CASSWDTEAFF.

The sample holds many counts of this clonotype. The V gene is TRBV7-6, the J gene TRBJ1-4; D is undetermined. The V gene's germline CDR1 is SGHVS and CDR2 FNYEAQ. Trimming took 1 base from V and 8 from J, leaving 2 bases between them. The CDR3 sequence is 11 residues long. The CDR3 loop is CASSLDEKLFF. DNA of the CDR3: TGTGCCAGCAGCTTAGACGAAAAACTGTTTTTT. Full variable domain (missing parts from reference TRBV7-6 and TRBJ1-4): GAGVSQSPRYKVTKRGQDVALRCDPISGHVSLYWYRQALGQGPEFLTYFNYEAQQDKSGLPNDRFSAERPEGSISTLTIQRTEQRDSAMYRCASSLDEKLFFGSGTQLSVL.

Many counts were recorded for this clonotype. The chain joins TRBV10-3 to TRBJ1-4; TRBD1 is a possible D gene (6 bases). The CDR3 is made up of 16 amino acids. In germline, CDR1 is ENHRY, CDR2 SYGVKD. Trimming cost V 0 bases and J 1 base, with 9 bases left between them. This chain's CDR3 is CAISESLTGTNEKLFF. The CDR3 nucleotides read TGTGCCATCAGTGAGTCACTGACAGGAACTAATGAAAAACTGTTTTTT.

This clonotype was counted at least ten times. V gene TRBV30 combines with J gene TRBJ2-3; 10 bases fit TRBD2. The junction had 1 base not matched to a gene; V was cut back by 0 bases and J by 4 bases. The CDR3 length is 14 residues. Per the germline V gene, CDR1 is GTSNPN and CDR2 is SVGIG (reference sequence). The CDR3: CAWSVSGGADTQYF. The CDR3, as DNA: TGTGCCTGGAGTGTCAGCGGGGGGGCAGATACGCAGTATTTT.

This clonotype has at least ten counts. The rearrangement joins TRBV4-3 to TRBJ1-2, with D possibly being TRBD1 (5 bases). The CDR3 length is 15 residues. V lost 4 bases to trimming and J lost 4 bases, with 16 bases between them. The germline CDR1 and CDR2 sequences are LGHNA and YSLEER. The CDR3 loop is CASSPGARGTYGYTF. The CDR3 coding sequence is TGCGCCAGCAGCCCTGGGGCCCGTGGGACCTATGGCTACACCTTC.

This clonotype was seen repeatedly, ten times or more. The chain couples TRBV7-2 to TRBJ2-7; possibly TRBD2 for D (5 bases). The germline V gene encodes CDR1 SGHTA and CDR2 FQGNSA. V was shortened by 5 bases and J by 3 bases, with 14 bases between the two germline ends. The length of the CDR3 is 14 residues. The CDR3 nucleotides are TGTGCCAGCAGCGACACTAGTATGGACTACGAGCAGTACTTC. This codes for CASSDTSMDYEQYF.

At least ten counts were recorded for this clonotype. The CDR3 region is CASRGPVGQETQYF. The DNA for the CDR3 is TGTGCCAGCAGGGGGCCCGTGGGTCAAGAGACCCAGTACTTC. This chain joins TRBV7-9 and TRBJ2-5; D possibly corresponds to TRBD1 (5 bases). CDR1 and CDR2 from the germline V gene are SEHNR and FQNEAQ (reference sequence). V lost 6 bases, J lost 2 bases, and 13 bases lay in between. The CDR3 sequence is 14 residues long.

This clonotype came up many times. The chain links TRBV9 to TRBJ2-1, with 11 bases that match TRBD2. Unmatched junction bases numbered 12, after V lost 4 bases and J lost 6 bases. This CDR3 comprises 17 residues. CDR1 and CDR2 from the germline V gene are SGDLS and YYNGEE. CDR3 in amino acids: CASSTRTSGSAANEQFF. The CDR3 DNA is TGTGCCAGCAGCACCCGAACTAGCGGGAGTGCTGCCAATGAGCAGTTCTTC.

Many counts were recorded for this clonotype. This chain links TRBV7-8 with TRBJ2-3; no definite D call. Germline V gene sequence: CDR1 SGHVS, CDR2 FQNEAQ. The CDR3 loop spans 16 amino acids. The V end was cut by 1 base, the J end by 5 bases, with 16 bases between. DNA of the CDR3: TGTGCCAGCAGCTTAGGGGCAGGCGTCCCCTTAGATACGCAGTATTTT. Translating it yields CASSLGAGVPLDTQYF. The full variable domain, in which reference TRBV7-8 and TRBJ2-3 provide the parts outside the CDR3, is GAGVSQSPRYKVAKRGQDVALRCDPISGHVSLFWYQQALGQGPEFLTYFQNEAQLDKSGLPSDRFFAERPEGSVSTLKIQRTQQEDSAVYLCASSLGAGVPLDTQYFGPGTRLTVL.

There are many counts of this clonotype. The V and J genes are TRBV9 and TRBJ2-2; TRBD2 matches at 8 bases. CDR1 and CDR2 from the germline V gene are SGDLS and YYNGEE. This CDR3 region has 15 residues. The ends lost 0 bases at V and 5 bases at J; junction bases unmatched: 3. For the CDR3, the DNA is TGTGCCAGCAGCGTAGCGGGACTAGGGACCGGGGAGCTGTTTTTT. Residues: CASSVAGLGTGELFF.

This clonotype was picked up many times. The gene calls are TRBV6-2 or TRBV6-3 and TRBJ2-1, with no clear D. Germline loops: CDR1 MNHEY, CDR2 SVGEGT. Trimming stripped 2 bases from V and 6 bases from J, with 5 bases between. This CDR3 has 12 residues. CDR3 nucleotide sequence: TGTGCCAGCAGTTACAGTAGCAATGAGCAGTTCTTC. Residues: CASSYSSNEQFF.

This clonotype showed up many times. This chain links TRBV7-2 with TRBJ2-1; 8 bases are shared with TRBD2. The V gene end was trimmed by 5 bases and the J gene end by 8 bases; junction bases not matched to a gene: 2. The germline gives CDR1 SGHTA, CDR2 FQGNSA. This CDR3 is built from 12 residues. The CDR3 loop is CASSRLAHEQFF. The DNA for the CDR3 is TGTGCCAGCAGCAGACTAGCGCATGAGCAGTTCTTC.